Sequencing of this T cell receptor beta chain was carried out in a study of T-cell reconstitution after alpha-beta-depleted transplantation in children. Germline V CDR1 and CDR2: DFQATT, SNEGSKA (reference sequence). Trimming removed 2 bases from V and 2 bases from J, with 13 bases in between. This CDR3 comprises 14 residues. This clonotype was seen many times. Its antigen is not identified. Unique molecular identifiers were used in preparing the TCRbeta library. Using its own MiXCR run on the PCR reads, TCRdb lists one record per CDR3 protein. Here the sample spans hundreds of thousands of distinct CDR3 sequences, about a tenth being singletons. Study-level findings and limits: At around two months after transplant, the alpha-beta T cells were reportedly derived from several hundred expanded clones that came from non-depleted graft cells. By one year post-transplant, T-cell counts and diversity largely arose from T cells that were newly produced. For some patients, TCRbeta diversity was high at day 60 because of recipient T cells and thymic progenitors that survived.

The chain uses TRBV20-1 and TRBJ2-7; D remains unclear. This specimen consisted of PBMCs, obtained before TCRalphabeta/CD19-depleted stem cell transplant. This clonotype originated in a child less than two years old with acute myeloid leukemia, due to receive a stem cell transplant. The CDR3 DNA follows: TGCAGTGCTAGAAGTTCGGCGGTTCCCTACGAGCAGTACTTC. Translated: CSARSSAVPYEQYF.